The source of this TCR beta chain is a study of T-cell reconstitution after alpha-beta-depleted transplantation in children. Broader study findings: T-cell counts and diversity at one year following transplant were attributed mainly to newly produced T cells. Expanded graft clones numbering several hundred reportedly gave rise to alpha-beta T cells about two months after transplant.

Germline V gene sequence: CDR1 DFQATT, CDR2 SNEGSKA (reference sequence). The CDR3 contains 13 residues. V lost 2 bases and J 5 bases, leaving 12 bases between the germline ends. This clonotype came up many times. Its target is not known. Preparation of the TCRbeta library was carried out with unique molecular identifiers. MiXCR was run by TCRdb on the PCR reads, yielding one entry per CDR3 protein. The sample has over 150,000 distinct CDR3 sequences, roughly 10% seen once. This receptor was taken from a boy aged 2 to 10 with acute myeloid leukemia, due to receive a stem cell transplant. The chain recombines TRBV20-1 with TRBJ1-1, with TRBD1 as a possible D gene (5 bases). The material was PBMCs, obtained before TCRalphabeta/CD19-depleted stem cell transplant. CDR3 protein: CSARSSKGTEAFF. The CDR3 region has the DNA TGCAGTGCTAGAAGTTCGAAGGGGACTGAAGCTTTCTTT.